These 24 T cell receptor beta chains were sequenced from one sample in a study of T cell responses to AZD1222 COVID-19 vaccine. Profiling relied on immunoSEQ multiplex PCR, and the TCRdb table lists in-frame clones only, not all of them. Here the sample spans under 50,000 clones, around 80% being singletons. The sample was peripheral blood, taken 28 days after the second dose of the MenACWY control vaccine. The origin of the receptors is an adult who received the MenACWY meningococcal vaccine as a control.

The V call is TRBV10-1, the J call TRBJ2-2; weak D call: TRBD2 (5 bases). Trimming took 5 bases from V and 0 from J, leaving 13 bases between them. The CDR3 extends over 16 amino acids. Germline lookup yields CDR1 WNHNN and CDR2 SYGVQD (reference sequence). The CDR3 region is CASSPPGYPNTGELFF. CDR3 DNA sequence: TGCGCCAGCAGTCCCCCGGGGTATCCGAACACCGGGGAGCTGTTTTTT.

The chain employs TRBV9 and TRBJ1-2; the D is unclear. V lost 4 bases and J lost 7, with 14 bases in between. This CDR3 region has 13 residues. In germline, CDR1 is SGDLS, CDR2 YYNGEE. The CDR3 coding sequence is TGTGCCAGCAGCCTACAGCAGTGGAGTGGCTACACCTTC. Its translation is CASSLQQWSGYTF.

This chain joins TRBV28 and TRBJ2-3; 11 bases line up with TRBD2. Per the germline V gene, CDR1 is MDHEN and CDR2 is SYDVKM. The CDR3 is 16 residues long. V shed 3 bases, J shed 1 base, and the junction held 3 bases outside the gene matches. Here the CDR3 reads CASSFLTSGGTDTQYF. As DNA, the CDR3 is TGTGCCAGCAGTTTCCTGACTAGCGGGGGCACAGATACGCAGTATTTT.

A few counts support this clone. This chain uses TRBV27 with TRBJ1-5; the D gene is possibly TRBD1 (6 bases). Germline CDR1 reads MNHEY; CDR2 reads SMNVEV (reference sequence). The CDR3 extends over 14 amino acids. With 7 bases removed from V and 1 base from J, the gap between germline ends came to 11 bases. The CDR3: CASKRTVSNQPQHF. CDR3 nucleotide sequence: TGTGCCAGCAAGCGGACAGTGAGCAATCAGCCCCAGCATTTT.

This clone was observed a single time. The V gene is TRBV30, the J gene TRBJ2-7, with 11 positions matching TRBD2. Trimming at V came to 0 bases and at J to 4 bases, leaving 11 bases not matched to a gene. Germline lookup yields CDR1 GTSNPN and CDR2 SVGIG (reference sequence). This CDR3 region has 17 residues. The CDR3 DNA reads TGTGCCTGGAGTGTATCCCAGACTAGCGGGAAGGGATACGAGCAGTACTTC. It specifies CAWSVSQTSGKGYEQYF.

CDR3 in DNA: TGTGCCAGTCGAGGGGGACAGGGAGAGACTCAGCCCCAGCATTTT. Protein product: CASRGGQGETQPQHF. V usage is TRBV2 and J usage is TRBJ1-5, with 9 bases fitting TRBD1. CDR1 and CDR2 (germline): SNHLY, FYNNEI. The CDR3 is 15 amino acids. The trim removed 9 bases at V and 6 bases at J, leaving 12 bases unmatched.

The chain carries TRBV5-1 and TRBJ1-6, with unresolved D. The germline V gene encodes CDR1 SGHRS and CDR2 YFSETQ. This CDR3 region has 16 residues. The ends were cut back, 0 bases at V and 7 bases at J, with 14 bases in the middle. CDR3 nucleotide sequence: TGCGCCAGCAGCTTGGCGCAGAACCTTCGAAATTCACCCCTCCACTTT. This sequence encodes CASSLAQNLRNSPLHF. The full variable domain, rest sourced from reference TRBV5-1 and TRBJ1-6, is KAGVTQTPRYLIKTRGQQVTLSCSPISGHRSVSWYQQTPGQGLQFLFEYFSETQRNKGNFPGRFSGRQFSNSRSEMNVSTLELGDSALYLCASSLAQNLRNSPLHFGNGTRLTVT.

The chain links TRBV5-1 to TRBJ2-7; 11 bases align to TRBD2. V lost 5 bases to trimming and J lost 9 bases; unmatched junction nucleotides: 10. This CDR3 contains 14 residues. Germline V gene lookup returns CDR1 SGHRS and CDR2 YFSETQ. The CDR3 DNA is TGCGCCAGCAGTCCGGGACTAGCGGAAGTTGGGCAGTACTTC. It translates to CASSPGLAEVGQYF.

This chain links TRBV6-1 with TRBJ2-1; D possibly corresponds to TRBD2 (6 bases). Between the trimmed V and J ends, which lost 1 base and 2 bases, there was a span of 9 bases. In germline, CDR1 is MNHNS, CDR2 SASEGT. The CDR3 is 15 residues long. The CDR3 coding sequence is TGTGCCAGCAGTGAAGGGCCGGGAGCCTACAATGAGCAGTTCTTC. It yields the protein CASSEGPGAYNEQFF.

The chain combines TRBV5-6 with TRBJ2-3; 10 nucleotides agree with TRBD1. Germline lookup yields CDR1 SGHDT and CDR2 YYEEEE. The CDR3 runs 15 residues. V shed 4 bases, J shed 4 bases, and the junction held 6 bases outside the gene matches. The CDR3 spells CASSGRDRGSDTQYF. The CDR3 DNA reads TGTGCCAGCAGCGGTCGGGACAGGGGATCAGATACGCAGTATTTT. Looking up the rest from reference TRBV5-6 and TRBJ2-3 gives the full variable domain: DAGVTQSPTHLIKTRGQQVTLRCSPKSGHDTVSWYQQALGQGPQFIFQYYEEEERQRGNFPDRFSGHQFPNYSSELNVNALLLGDSALYLCASSGRDRGSDTQYFGPGTRLTVL.

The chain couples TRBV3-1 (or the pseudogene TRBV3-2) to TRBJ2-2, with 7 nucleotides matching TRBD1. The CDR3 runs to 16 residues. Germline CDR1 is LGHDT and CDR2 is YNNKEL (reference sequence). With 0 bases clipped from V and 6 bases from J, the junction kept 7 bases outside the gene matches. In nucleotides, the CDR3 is TGTGCCAGCAGCCAAGATATAGGGGGCTGGGCCGGGGAGCTGTTTTTT. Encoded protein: CASSQDIGGWAGELFF.

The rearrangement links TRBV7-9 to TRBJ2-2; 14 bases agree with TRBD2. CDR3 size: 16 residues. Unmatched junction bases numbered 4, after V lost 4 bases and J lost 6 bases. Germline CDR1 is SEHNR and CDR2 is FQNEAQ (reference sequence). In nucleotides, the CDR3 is TGTGCCAGCAGCTCCCGACTAGCGGGGGGGTCCGGGGAGCTGTTTTTT. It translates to CASSSRLAGGSGELFF.

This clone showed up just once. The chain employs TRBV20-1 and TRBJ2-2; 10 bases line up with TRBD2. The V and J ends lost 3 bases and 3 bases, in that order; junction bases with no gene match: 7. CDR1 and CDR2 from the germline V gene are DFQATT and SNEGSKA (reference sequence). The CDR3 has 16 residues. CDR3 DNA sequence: TGCAGTGCTAGTGAGCTAGCGGGAGAATACACCGGGGAGCTGTTTTTT. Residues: CSASELAGEYTGELFF.

The CDR3 loop reads CASSSRGGVRGNEQFF. The CDR3, as DNA: TGTGCCAGCAGCTCCCGAGGGGGAGTGAGAGGCAATGAGCAGTTCTTC. The V and J genes are TRBV11-2 and TRBJ2-1, with a weak D call TRBD1 (6 bases). CDR3 length: 16 amino acids. In germline, CDR1 is SGHAT, CDR2 FQNNGV. Trimming took off 4 bases at V and 6 bases at J, with 19 bases between the two ends.

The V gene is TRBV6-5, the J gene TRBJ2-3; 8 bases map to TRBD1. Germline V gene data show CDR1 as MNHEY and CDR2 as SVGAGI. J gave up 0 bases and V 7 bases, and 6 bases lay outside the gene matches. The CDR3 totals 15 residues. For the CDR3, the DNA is TGTGCCAGCAATCCAGGACAGGGAAGCACAGATACGCAGTATTTT. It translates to CASNPGQGSTDTQYF.

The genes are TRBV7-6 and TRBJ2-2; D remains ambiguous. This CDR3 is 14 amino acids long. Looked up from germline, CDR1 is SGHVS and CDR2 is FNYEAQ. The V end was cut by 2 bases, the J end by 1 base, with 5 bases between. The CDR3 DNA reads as TGTGCCAGCAGCTTAAAACAGAACACCGGGGAGCTGTTTTTT. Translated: CASSLKQNTGELFF.

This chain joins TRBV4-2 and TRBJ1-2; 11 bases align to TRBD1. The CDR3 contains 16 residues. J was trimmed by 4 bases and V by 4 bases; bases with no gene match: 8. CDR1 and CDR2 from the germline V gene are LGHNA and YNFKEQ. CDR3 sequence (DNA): TGTGCCAGCAGCCCCGGGGACAGGGGGTTTGGCTATGGCTACACCTTC. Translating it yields CASSPGDRGFGYGYTF.

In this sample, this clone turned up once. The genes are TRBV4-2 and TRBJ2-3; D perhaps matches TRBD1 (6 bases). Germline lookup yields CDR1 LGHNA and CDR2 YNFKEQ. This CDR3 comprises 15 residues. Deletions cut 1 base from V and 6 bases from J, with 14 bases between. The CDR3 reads CASSQGQGSADTQYF. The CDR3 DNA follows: TGTGCCAGCAGCCAAGGCCAGGGGTCCGCTGATACGCAGTATTTT.

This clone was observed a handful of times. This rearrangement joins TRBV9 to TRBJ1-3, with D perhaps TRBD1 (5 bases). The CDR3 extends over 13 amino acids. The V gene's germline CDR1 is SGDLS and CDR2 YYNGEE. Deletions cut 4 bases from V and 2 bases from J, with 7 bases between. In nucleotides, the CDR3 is TGTGCCAGCAGCTGGGGGGCTGGAAACACCATATATTTT. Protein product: CASSWGAGNTIYF.

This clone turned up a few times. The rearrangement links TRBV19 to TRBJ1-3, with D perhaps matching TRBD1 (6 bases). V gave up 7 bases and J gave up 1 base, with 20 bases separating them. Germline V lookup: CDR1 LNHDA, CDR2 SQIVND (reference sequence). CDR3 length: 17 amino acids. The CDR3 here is CASTALNRERSGNTIYF. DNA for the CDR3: TGTGCCAGTACAGCGCTAAACAGGGAAAGATCTGGAAACACCATATATTTT.

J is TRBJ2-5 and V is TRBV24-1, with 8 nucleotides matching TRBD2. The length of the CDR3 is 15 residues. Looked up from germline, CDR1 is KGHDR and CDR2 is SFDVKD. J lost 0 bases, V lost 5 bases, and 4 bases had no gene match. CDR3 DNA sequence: TGTGCCACCAGTGCGGCTAGCGGGTACCAAGAGACCCAGTACTTC. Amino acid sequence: CATSAASGYQETQYF.

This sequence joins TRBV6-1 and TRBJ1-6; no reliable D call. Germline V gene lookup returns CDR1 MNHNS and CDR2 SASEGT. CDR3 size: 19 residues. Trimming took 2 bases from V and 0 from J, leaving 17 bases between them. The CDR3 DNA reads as TGTGCCAGCAGTGAAATCAGCTGGGCAGCGAGCTCCTATAATTCACCCCTCCACTTT. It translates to CASSEISWAASSYNSPLHF.

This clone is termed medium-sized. CDR3 DNA sequence: TGTGCCTGGAGTTCGACAGGGACCTCTGGGGCCAACGTCCTGACTTTC. Translating it yields CAWSSTGTSGANVLTF. J is TRBJ2-6 and V is TRBV30; 7 bases match TRBD1. After removal of 2 bases from V and 0 bases from J, the junction contained 4 bases not matched to a gene. CDR1 is GTSNPN, CDR2 SVGIG, per germline (reference sequence). The CDR3 runs 16 residues.

Here the CDR3 reads CASNPWGHLDSSGANVLTF. The DNA of the CDR3 is TGTGCCAGCAACCCCTGGGGGCATTTAGACTCCTCTGGGGCCAACGTCCTGACTTTC. The chain uses TRBV11-2 and TRBJ2-6; possible D gene TRBD1, 6 bases. The V end was cut by 7 bases, the J end by 0 bases, with 22 bases between. Germline V CDR1 and CDR2: SGHAT, FQNNGV. This CDR3 comprises 19 residues.